This paragraph reports one T cell receptor beta chain. This clone was seen only once. It lacks a known antigen. Base qualities are missing; no much larger clone stands one base away. These data are taken from a study of cytomegalovirus exposure and HLA in healthy donors (dated by TCRdb to the late 2010s). About the investigation overall: According to an earlier analysis of several hundred of the donors, about 170 million T cells yielded 117 million unique TCR beta sequences and about 300 Gb of sequence data. An early release that covered about 640 HLA-typed donors contained approximately 300 gigabases of sequencing data and 80 million or so unique TCR sequences. The genetic ancestry cluster associated with self-reported Caucasian donors included 81% of the roughly 400 genotyped donors. The study aimed to test whether signatures of past pathogen exposure could be identified by cataloging public T cell receptors. The T cell repertoires of 700 or so subjects were profiled by immunosequencing and related to cytomegalovirus serostatus. Along with the approximately 650-subject first cohort, a separate validation cohort of over a hundred different subjects was used. The study combined high-throughput TCR immunosequencing, statistical association of individual TCRs with disease status, and machine learning to predict cytomegalovirus infection status. In a later analysis, previously published TCR beta repertoires from some 640 donors were re-analyzed and high-resolution HLA genotyping was added so that TCR occurrence patterns could be studied. Rather than using new phenotypic data, the later analysis identified candidate immune exposures from TCR beta sequences and from how often those sequences occurred across donors. An earlier analysis of some 600 of the donors applied high-throughput TCR beta sequencing to assess whether each TCR beta V gene segment acted as functional or pseudogenic. Donor age, sex, ethnicity and CMV serostatus were compiled alongside the repertoire data. Genome-wide SNP genotypes for about 65% of the roughly 670 donors were used in a later genetic analysis, which treated that subset as a discovery cohort. Every repertoire in the discovery cohort had been generated on one and the same sequencing platform. Both class I and class II loci were covered by HLA typing, at four-digit resolution. Typing coverage differed by locus: A, B, C, DRB1 and DQB1 were typed in about 620-630 donors, DQA1 in approximately 520, DPA1 in roughly 590, and DPB1 in roughly 470. Four to six DR-DQ haplotypes were handled as single units for association and clustering, since linkage in the cohort was strong. On average, around 240,000 unique TCR beta nucleotide sequences were sequenced per donor among roughly 430 genotyped donors of the cohort, with 15% to 20% of those sequences being non-productive. What the authors observed across the whole study: Broadly in line with IMGT annotations, most TCR beta V segments showed up in productive rearrangements about 87% or about 30% of the time in an earlier analysis of some 590 of the donors. Correlated functional status among segregating V segments might reflect linkage disequilibrium, but an unknown experimental factor could not be ruled out. HLA typing was unavailable for some donors at each locus, so association tests used only the typed subset. Across donors, most TCR sequences were observed very rarely, whereas some public TCRs were present in many individuals. A further reported finding was that TCR beta sequences accurately predicted the HLA-A and HLA-B alleles for most subjects in the first cohort. Sequencing depth was assumed to be roughly uniform across donors in the presence/absence analyses, though that assumption may not hold. Only TCR beta chains were sequenced in this cohort, and the absence of alpha or paired-chain data limited detectable features. According to the authors, the approach could potentially be generalized to other disease states and immunological phenotypes. In a later genetic analysis, a missense DCLRE1C variant was associated with V-gene and J-gene trimming of TCR beta chains, and the association was replicated in an independent cohort. Strong co-occurrence of HLA alleles, especially DR and DQ, made assigning TCR associations to individual alleles difficult. Cytomegalovirus status was reported to be diagnosed by the classifier with high specificity and sensitivity in both the original and validation cohorts. Some 16 rarely observed V segments, including chromosome 9 orphons, were excluded from the earlier analysis of just under 600 of the donors because counts were too low. In vitro tests confirmed that three of the cytomegalovirus-associated TCR beta chains recognize cytomegalovirus antigens. A later analysis associated some 17,000 TCR beta sequences with specific HLA alleles at a false discovery rate of 0.05. In the study, some 160 TCR beta chains were listed as associated with cytomegalovirus. A later analysis found that most CMV-associated TCR beta chains appeared HLA-restricted, with HLA associations seemingly driven largely by CMV exposure. The only immune exposure information available for the cohort was CMV serostatus. According to a later genetic analysis, donors in an Asian-associated ancestry cluster had fewer N-insertions in productive TCRs than the roughly 670-donor mean. A cluster of highly shared sequence variants was judged likely to represent a technical artifact of the sequencing pipeline. A later analysis reported that several top co-occurrence clusters appeared linked to parvovirus B19, influenza, CMV and Epstein-Barr virus. A later analysis found that HLA-associated TCR beta chains were more clonally expanded and had lower generation probabilities than equally common non-associated chains. Because the 87-base-pair reads could not distinguish some IMGT-functional V segments, including TRBV6-2 and TRBV6-3, those segments were excluded. In a later analysis, TCR association rates were found to vary across HLA loci, with the most associated TCRs seen for DRB1 alleles and the fewest for HLA-C alleles.

The method was the immunoSEQ multiplex PCR assay. The multiplex PCR relied on a mix of 60 forward primers for TCR Vbeta segments and 13 reverse primers for TCR Jbeta segments. The CDR3 region of rearranged TCR beta genes was amplified from genomic DNA by a multiplex PCR assay. The amplified TCR beta libraries were sequenced on the Illumina HiSeq System as 87-base-pair reads. As for the original processing: In a later analysis, tens of millions of unique TCR beta chains were counted across the approximately 620 repertoires, and roughly 11 million of these chains were shared by at least two donors. A nearest-neighbor algorithm error-corrected the raw reads and collapsed the reads into unique sequences, merging closely related sequences to remove PCR and sequencing errors. Alignment of CDR3 sequences to IMGT reference sequences was used to assign V, D and J gene segments. For a sequence to be retained, at least a six-nucleotide match to both a V gene segment and a J gene segment was required. A rearrangement counted as productive if the CDR3 had no stop codons and remained in frame with V and J, and every other rearrangement counted as non-productive. CDR3 was defined by IMGT convention, running from the second conserved V-encoded cysteine to the conserved J-encoded phenylalanine. Sequences without an unambiguous match to a single V gene segment were excluded from the earlier analysis of about 600 of the donors. An earlier analysis of 450 to 650 of the donors called V segments functional above 56.7% productive rearrangements and segregating when the between-donor standard deviation exceeded 5%. A statistical classification framework was built for diagnosing cytomegalovirus status from the catalog of TCR beta chain sequences. In a later analysis, TCR nucleotide sequences were compared against IMGT/GENE-DB human TR gene sequences so that V and J genes could be assigned. Using the TCRdist pipeline, a later analysis assigned CDR3 sequences along with most-parsimonious VDJ recombination scenarios. In a later analysis, each TCR beta chain was defined by its CDR3 amino acid sequence together with its V-gene family, and reads without a unique V-gene family were excluded. A later analysis removed 592 highly shared, low-generation-probability nucleotide sequences to deal with suspected cross-contamination and a sequencing artifact. For each public chain, a later analysis derived a clonal expansion index from normalized ranks of inferred template counts within each repertoire. In a later analysis, generation probabilities were computed with a VDJ recombination model fitted to out-of-frame rearrangements, and the resulting probabilities were checked against IGoR. In a later analysis, hypergeometric tests were used to score TCR-TCR, TCR-HLA and TCR-CMV co-occurrence, with a repertoire-size bias correction applied to TCR pairs. In a later analysis, false discovery rates were estimated by permuting HLA or CMV assignments 20 times. A later analysis grouped co-occurring TCRs with DBSCAN, adding TCRdist sequence similarity when clustering within HLA-allele-positive subsets. Repertoires with fewer than 30,000 or more than 120,000 public chains were left out of co-occurrence clustering, as were four to six repertoires with anomalous nucleotide sharing. Drawn from immuneACCESS, this table holds only the in-frame rearrangements with V and J called that TCRdb kept. Clones are partly lost; checked studies trace under half to an unresolved V gene and leave the rest unexplained. The V and J calls and clone size were taken over from that table, and D and trimming were inferred from the DNA. This sample is represented by some 190,000 clones; about four fifths of them were singletons. The top ten hold about 1.8% of the sample.

Unmatched junction bases come to 5, with V trimmed by 2 bases and J by 5 bases. The germline V gene sets CDR1 to KGHSH and CDR2 to LQKENI. Including cysteine and phenylalanine, the CDR3 has 14 amino acids. Only CDR3 DNA remains: 42 bases, in frame from the first base. In total, more than 500 healthy bone marrow donors made up the cohort. At the time of sampling, all cohort members were nominally healthy, though unrecorded immune exposures were likely present. The donor was CMV seronegative and was included in the group of under 450 seronegative cohort members. A peripheral blood sample was collected from each donor, and TCR beta sequencing was performed on peripheral blood mononuclear cells. The Qiagen DNeasy Blood Extraction Kit was used to extract genomic DNA from the blood cell samples.

The clonotype originates from a man aged 18 to 29 in good health and CMV-seronegative. The sequenced material came from PBMCs. The chain couples TRBV18 to TRBJ1-2, and 7 bases in between align with TRBD1. At the DNA level, the sequence is TGTGCCAGCTCACCAGTCCGGGACAGATATGGCTACACCTTC. Protein translation: CASSPVRDRYGYTF.